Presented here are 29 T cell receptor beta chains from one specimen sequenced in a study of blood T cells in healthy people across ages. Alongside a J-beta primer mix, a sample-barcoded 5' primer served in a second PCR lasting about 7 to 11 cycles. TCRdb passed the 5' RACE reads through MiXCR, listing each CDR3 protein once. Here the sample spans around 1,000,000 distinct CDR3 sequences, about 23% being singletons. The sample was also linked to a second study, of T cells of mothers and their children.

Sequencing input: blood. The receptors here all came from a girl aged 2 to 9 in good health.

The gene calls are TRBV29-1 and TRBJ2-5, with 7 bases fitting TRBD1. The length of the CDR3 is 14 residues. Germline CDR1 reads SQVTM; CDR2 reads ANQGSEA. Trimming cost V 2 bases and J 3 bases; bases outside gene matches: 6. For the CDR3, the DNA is TGCAGCGTTGAATACGCAGGGACAGAAGAGACCCAGTACTTC. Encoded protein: CSVEYAGTEETQYF.

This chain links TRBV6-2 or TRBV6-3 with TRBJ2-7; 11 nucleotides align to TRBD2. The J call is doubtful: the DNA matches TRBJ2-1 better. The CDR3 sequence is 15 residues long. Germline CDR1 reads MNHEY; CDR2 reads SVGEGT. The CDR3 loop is CASSYRTSGHNEQFF. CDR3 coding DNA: TGTGCCAGCAGTTACAGGACTAGCGGGCACAATGAGCAGTTCTTC.

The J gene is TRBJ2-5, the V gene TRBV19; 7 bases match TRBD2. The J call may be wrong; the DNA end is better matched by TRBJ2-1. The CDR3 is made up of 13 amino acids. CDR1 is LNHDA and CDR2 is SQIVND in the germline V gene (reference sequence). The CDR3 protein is CASSGLDYNEQFF. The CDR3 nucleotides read TGTGCCAGTAGTGGACTAGACTACAATGAGCAGTTCTTC.

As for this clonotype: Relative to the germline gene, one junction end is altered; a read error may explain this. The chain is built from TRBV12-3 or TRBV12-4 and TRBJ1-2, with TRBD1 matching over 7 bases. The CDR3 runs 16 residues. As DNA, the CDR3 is TGTGCCAGCAGGTTAGGGGGGACAGTACCCCACTATGGCTACACCTTC. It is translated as CASRLGGTVPHYGYTF.

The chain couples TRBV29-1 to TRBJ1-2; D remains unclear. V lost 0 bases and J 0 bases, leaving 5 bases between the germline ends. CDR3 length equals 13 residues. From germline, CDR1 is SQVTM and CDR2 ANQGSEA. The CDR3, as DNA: TGCAGCGTTGAAGAGCAGACTAACTATGGCTACACCTTC. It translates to CSVEEQTNYGYTF.

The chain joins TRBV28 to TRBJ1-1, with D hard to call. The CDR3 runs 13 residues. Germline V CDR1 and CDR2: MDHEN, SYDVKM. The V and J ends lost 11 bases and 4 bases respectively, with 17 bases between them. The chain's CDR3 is CAHKPRDFTEAFF. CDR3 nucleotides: TGTGCCCATAAACCCCGAGACTTCACTGAAGCTTTCTTT.

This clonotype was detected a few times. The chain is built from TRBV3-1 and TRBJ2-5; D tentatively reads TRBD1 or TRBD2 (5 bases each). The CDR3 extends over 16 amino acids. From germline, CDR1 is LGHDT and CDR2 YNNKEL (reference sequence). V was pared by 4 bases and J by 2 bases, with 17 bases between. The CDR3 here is CASSPSSGRRQETQYF. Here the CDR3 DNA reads TGTGCCAGCAGCCCCTCTTCGGGACGGAGACAAGAGACCCAGTACTTC.

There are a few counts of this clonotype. CDR3 amino acids: CASSYSSQNSPLHF. The CDR3 DNA follows: TGTGCCAGCAGTTACTCTTCCCAAAACTCACCCCTCCACTTT. The chain uses TRBV6-5 and TRBJ1-6; D call uncertain. The CDR3 spans 14 residues. V lost 0 bases to trimming and J lost 10 bases, with 10 bases between them. Germline CDR1 and CDR2: MNHEY and SVGAGI.

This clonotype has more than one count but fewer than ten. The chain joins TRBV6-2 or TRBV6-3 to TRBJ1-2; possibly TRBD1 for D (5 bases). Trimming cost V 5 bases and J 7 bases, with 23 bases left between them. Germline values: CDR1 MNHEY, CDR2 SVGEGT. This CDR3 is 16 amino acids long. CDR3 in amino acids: CASSPPHELSTAGYTF. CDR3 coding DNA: TGTGCCAGCAGTCCTCCTCATGAACTCTCGACAGCTGGCTACACCTTC.

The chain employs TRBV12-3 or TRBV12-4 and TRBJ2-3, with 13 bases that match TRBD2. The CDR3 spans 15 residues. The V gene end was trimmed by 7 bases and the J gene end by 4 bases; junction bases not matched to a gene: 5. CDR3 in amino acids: CASKLAGGPPDTQYF. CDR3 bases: TGTGCCAGCAAACTAGCGGGGGGGCCCCCAGATACGCAGTATTTT.

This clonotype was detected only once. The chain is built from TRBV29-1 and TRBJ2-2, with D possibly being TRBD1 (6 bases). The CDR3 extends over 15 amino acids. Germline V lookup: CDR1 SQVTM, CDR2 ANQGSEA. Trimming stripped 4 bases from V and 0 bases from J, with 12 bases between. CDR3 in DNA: TGCAGCGTTGGGGTTACAGGGACGAACACCGGGGAGCTGTTTTTT. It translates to CSVGVTGTNTGELFF.

CDR3 sequence: CASSARQQGAGANVLTF. In DNA, the CDR3 is TGTGCCAGCAGCGCAAGACAACAGGGGGCAGGGGCCAACGTCCTGACTTTC. The chain recombines TRBV7-9 with TRBJ2-6, with TRBD1 matching over 9 bases. The germline V gene encodes CDR1 SEHNR and CDR2 FQNEAQ (reference sequence). This CDR3 contains 17 residues. The V gene end was trimmed by 5 bases and the J gene end by 4 bases; junction bases not matched to a gene: 9.

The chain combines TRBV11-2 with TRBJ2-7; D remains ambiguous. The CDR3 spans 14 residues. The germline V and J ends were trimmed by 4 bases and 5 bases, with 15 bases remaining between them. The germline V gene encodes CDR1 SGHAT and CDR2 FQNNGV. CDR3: CASSSVARAHEQYF. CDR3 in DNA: TGTGCCAGCAGCTCGGTGGCAAGGGCCCACGAGCAGTACTTC.

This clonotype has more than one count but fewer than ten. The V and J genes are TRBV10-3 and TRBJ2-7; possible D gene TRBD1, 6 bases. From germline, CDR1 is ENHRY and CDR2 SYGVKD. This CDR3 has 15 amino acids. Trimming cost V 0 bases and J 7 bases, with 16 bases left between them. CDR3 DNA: TGTGCCATCAGTGAGTCGGGGGCCGGGTTATGGGAGCAGTACTTC. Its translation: CAISESGAGLWEQYF.

The CDR3 sequence is CASSLVGGQGLGYTF. In nucleotides, the CDR3 is TGTGCCAGCAGCTTAGTCGGAGGGCAGGGGCTCGGCTACACCTTC. This chain uses TRBV7-2 with TRBJ1-2, with a tentative D call TRBD1 (6 bases). The CDR3 covers 15 residues. Germline V gene sequence: CDR1 SGHTA, CDR2 FQGNSA. The V gene lost 1 base and the J gene lost 8 bases, with 17 bases spanning the gap.

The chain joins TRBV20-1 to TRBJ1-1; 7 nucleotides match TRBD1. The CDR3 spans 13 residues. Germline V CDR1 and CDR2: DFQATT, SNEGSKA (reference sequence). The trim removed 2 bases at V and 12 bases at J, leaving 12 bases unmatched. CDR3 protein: CSARSGTAQETFF. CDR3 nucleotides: TGCAGTGCTAGATCCGGGACAGCCCAAGAAACTTTCTTT.

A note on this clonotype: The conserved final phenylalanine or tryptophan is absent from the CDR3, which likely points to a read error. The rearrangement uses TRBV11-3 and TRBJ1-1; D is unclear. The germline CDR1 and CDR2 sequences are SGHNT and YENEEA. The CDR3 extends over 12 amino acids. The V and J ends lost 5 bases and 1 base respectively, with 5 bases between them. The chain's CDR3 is CASSEGNTEAFS. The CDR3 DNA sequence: TGTGCCAGCAGCGAGGGGAACACTGAAGCTTTCTCT.

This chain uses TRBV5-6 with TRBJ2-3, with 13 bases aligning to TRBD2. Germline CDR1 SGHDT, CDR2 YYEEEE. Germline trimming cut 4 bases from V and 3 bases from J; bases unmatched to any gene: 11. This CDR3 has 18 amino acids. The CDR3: CASSLRTSGSQWTDTQYF. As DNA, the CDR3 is TGTGCCAGCAGCCTCCGGACTAGCGGGAGTCAGTGGACAGATACGCAGTATTTT.

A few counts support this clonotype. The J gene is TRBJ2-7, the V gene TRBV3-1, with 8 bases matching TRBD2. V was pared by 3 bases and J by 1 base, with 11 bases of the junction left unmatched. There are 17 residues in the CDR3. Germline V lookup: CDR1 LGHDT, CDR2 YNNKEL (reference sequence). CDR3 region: CASSQHSGVSGSYEQYF. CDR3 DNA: TGTGCCAGCAGCCAGCATAGCGGGGTAAGCGGGTCCTACGAGCAGTACTTC.

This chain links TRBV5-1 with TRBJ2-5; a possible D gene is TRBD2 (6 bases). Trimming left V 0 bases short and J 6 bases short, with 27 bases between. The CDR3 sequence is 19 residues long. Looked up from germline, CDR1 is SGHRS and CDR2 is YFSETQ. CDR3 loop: CASSLEVLRRAEDGKTQYF. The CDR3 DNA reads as TGCGCCAGCAGCTTGGAAGTCCTGAGGAGGGCGGAAGATGGCAAGACCCAGTACTTC.

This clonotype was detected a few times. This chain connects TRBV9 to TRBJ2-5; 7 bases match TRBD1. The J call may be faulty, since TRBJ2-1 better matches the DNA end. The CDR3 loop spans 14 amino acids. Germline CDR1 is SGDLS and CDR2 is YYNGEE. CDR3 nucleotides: TGTGCCAGCAGCGTAGGGGACAGCTACAATGAGCAGTTCTTC. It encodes CASSVGDSYNEQFF.

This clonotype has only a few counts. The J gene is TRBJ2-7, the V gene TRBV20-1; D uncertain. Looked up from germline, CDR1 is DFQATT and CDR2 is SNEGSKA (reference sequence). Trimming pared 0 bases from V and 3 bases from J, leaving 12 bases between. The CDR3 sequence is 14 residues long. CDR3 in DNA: TGCAGTGCTAGAGACATGGACGGGCACTACGAGCAGTACTTC. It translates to CSARDMDGHYEQYF.

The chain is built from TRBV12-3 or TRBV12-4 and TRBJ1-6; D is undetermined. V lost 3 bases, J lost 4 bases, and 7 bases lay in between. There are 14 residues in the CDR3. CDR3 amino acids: CASSFRNYNSPLHF. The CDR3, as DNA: TGTGCCAGCAGTTTCCGGAATTATAATTCACCCCTCCACTTT.

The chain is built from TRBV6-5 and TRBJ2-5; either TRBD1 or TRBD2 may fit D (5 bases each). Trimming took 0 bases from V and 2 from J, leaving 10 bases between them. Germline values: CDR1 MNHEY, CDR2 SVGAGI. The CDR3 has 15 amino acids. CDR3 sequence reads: CASSYSMGVQETQYF. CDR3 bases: TGTGCCAGCAGTTACTCGATGGGGGTGCAAGAGACCCAGTACTTC.

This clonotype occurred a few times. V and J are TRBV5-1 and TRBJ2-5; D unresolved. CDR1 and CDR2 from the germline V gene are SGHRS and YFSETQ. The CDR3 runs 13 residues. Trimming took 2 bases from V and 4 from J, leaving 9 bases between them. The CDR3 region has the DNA TGCGCCAGCAGCTTCCAGAGTGGAGAGACCCAGTACTTC. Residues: CASSFQSGETQYF. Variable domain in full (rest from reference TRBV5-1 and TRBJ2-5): KAGVTQTPRYLIKTRGQQVTLSCSPISGHRSVSWYQQTPGQGLQFLFEYFSETQRNKGNFPGRFSGRQFSNSRSEMNVSTLELGDSALYLCASSFQSGETQYFGPGTRLLVL.

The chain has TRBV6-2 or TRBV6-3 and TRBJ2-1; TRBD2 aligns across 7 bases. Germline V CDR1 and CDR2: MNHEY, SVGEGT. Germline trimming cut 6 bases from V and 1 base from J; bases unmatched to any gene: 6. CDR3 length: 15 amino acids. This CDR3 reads CASRPAGRSYNEQFF. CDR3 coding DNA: TGTGCCAGCAGACCAGCGGGGCGATCCTACAATGAGCAGTTCTTC.

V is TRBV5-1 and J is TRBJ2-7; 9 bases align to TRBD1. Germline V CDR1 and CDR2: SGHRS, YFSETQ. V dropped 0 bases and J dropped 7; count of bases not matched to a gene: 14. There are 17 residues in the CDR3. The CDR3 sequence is CASSLASTGGLGEEQYF. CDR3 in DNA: TGCGCCAGCAGCTTGGCATCCACAGGGGGCCTGGGGGAGGAGCAGTACTTC.

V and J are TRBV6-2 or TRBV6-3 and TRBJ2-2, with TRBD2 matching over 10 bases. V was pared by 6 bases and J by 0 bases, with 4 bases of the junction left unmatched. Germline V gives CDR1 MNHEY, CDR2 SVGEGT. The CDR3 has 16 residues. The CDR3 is CASSFSGRSNTGELFF. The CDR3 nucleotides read TGTGCCAGCAGCTTTAGCGGGAGGTCGAACACCGGGGAGCTGTTTTTT.

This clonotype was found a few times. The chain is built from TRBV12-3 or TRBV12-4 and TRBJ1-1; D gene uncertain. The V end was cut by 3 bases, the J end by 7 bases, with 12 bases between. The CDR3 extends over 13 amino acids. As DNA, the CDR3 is TGTGCCAGCAGTTTTGGCGTTCGAGGTGAAGCTTTCTTT. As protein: CASSFGVRGEAFF.